This T cell receptor (beta chain) derives from a study of T cells in Graves' hyperthyroidism and ophthalmopathy. This clonotype was seen a few times. Its antigen is still unknown. The TCR beta CDR3 regions underwent amplification using RNA transcripts as the source. The primer set for the first-round RT-PCR of the TCR CDR3 was HTBI. TCRdb redid the calling of the multiplex PCR reads with MiXCR, one entry per CDR3 protein. The table includes about 340,000 distinct CDR3 sequences, 15% to 20% detected once. Trimming cost V 5 bases and J 0 bases, with 7 bases left between them. Per germline, CDR1 MNHEY and CDR2 SVGAGI. This CDR3 has 14 residues. Overall study findings and caveats: Peripheral blood also featured most of the thyroid clonotypes expanded above 0.001.

V and J are TRBV6-5 and TRBJ1-4; D not certain. This receptor was obtained from a woman aged 50 to 60 with Graves' hyperthyroidism. The sequencing sample was made of blood. In nucleotides, the CDR3 is TGTGCCAGCAGTAACATTGCAACTAATGAAAAACTGTTTTTT. Translated: CASSNIATNEKLFF.